The following is a T cell receptor beta chain sequence with its context. What it binds is unknown. The sample belongs to a study of response to subunit inactivated influenza vaccine. TCRdb re-derived calls from the RT-PCR reads in MiXCR, one entry per CDR3 protein. The sample contains hundreds of thousands of distinct CDR3 sequences, around 11% of which appear only once. Germline assignment: CDR1 KGHSH and CDR2 LQKENI. V lost 3 bases, J lost 6 bases, and 12 bases lay in between. The CDR3 has 13 residues. Study observations and caveats: Each seasonal flu vaccination may recruit only limited new T cells, authors suggested.

The sample was also reused in another study, on T cells expressing NK-cell markers. That source adds: In generating TCR beta cDNA, 5'RACE template switching with UMIs was used. The authors sequenced eight donors, of whom seven were HCMV-seropositive and one was seronegative. Roughly six donors showed dominant NKG2C+ clonotypes comprising roughly 1.0-7.5% of their CD8+ T cells. It was still unclear whether expanded NKG2C+ T cell clones were HCMV specific.

Sample: PBMCs from blood, taken on the day of vaccination. V gene TRBV18 combines with J gene TRBJ2-7, with D maybe TRBD1 (6 bases). The receptor was isolated from a man aged 50-60 years who received an inactivated influenza vaccine. CDR3 nucleotides: TGTGCCAGCTCACCCGACAGGTCCCTCGAGCAGTACTTC. Residues: CASSPDRSLEQYF.